Presented here are 16 T cell receptor beta chains from one specimen sequenced in a study of CD8+ T cells in alopecia areata. cDNA serving as the sequencing template came from extracted, reverse transcribed RNA. Assay: immunoSEQ multiplex PCR; the TCRdb copy retains only in-frame clones and omits some. The sample shows some 25,000 clones, roughly 52% of them seen only once. The specimen sequenced was NKG2D-high CD8+ T cells sorted from blood. The receptors originated from a human donor with alopecia areata.

CDR3 DNA: TGCAGCGTTGAATTGGGACTAGCGGGAGGCTACGAGCAGTACTTC. Protein sequence: CSVELGLAGGYEQYF. The genes are TRBV29-1 and TRBJ2-7, with 15 bases identical to TRBD2. The CDR3 runs 15 residues. From germline, CDR1 is SQVTM and CDR2 ANQGSEA. The V segment lost 2 bases and the J segment 3 bases; nucleotides outside the gene matches: 2.

The genes are TRBV7-2 and TRBJ2-1; TRBD1 agrees at 7 bases. The V gene's germline CDR1 is SGHTA and CDR2 FQGNSA. The CDR3 extends over 18 amino acids. The V segment lost 2 bases and the J segment 4 bases; nucleotides outside the gene matches: 14. CDR3: CASSLPKDRPGPYNEQFF. CDR3 bases: TGTGCCAGCAGCTTACCAAAGGACAGGCCTGGGCCATACAATGAGCAGTTCTTC.

There are a few counts of this clone. The gene calls are TRBV2 and TRBJ2-1; TRBD2 aligns across 10 bases. J gave up 2 bases and V 8 bases, and 12 bases lay outside the gene matches. The CDR3 extends over 17 amino acids. Looked up from germline, CDR1 is SNHLY and CDR2 is FYNNEI. The CDR3 nucleotides are TGTGCCAGCGTTTGGACTAGCGGAAACACCGCCTACAATGAGCAGTTCTTC. Its protein is CASVWTSGNTAYNEQFF.

The gene calls are TRBV4-1 and TRBJ2-3; the D call may be TRBD1 or TRBD2 (5 bases each). V was shortened by 5 bases and J by 4 bases, with 7 bases between the two germline ends. This CDR3 is 12 amino acids long. Germline V gene sequence: CDR1 MGHRA, CDR2 YSYEKL. The CDR3 loop is CASSRGADTQYF. The CDR3 DNA reads TGCGCCAGCAGCAGAGGGGCAGATACGCAGTATTTT.

The chain carries TRBV7-9 and TRBJ1-2, with unresolved D. V was cut by 7 bases and J by 5 bases, with 14 bases left in between. CDR1 is SEHNR and CDR2 is FQNEAQ in the germline V gene (reference sequence). The CDR3 is 13 residues long. Here the CDR3 DNA reads TGTGCCAGCAACCACGGAGTCGGGTATGGCTACACCTTC. It encodes CASNHGVGYGYTF.

This clone was picked up one time. The rearrangement links TRBV5-1 to TRBJ2-3, with 7 bases matching TRBD2. After removal of 7 bases from V and 3 bases from J, the junction contained 5 bases not matched to a gene. The CDR3 runs 13 residues. The germline V gene encodes CDR1 SGHRS and CDR2 YFSETQ. The CDR3 loop reads CASGEGRTDTQYF. In nucleotides, the CDR3 is TGCGCCAGCGGGGAGGGGAGGACAGATACGCAGTATTTT.

The rearrangement links TRBV2 to TRBJ2-7, with no clear D. The germline V and J ends were trimmed by 1 base and 2 bases, with 9 bases remaining between them. The CDR3 has 14 residues. Germline V CDR1 and CDR2: SNHLY, FYNNEI. The CDR3 loop is CASSEGRPTYEQYF. DNA for the CDR3: TGTGCCAGCAGTGAAGGCAGGCCCACCTACGAGCAGTACTTC. The complete variable domain, with remaining parts taken from reference TRBV2 and TRBJ2-7, reads EPEVTQTPSHQVTQMGQEVILRCVPISNHLYFYWYRQILGQKVEFLVSFYNNEISEKSEIFDDQFSVERPDGSNFTLKIRSTKLEDSAMYFCASSEGRPTYEQYFGPGTRLTVT.

The rearrangement joins TRBV9 to TRBJ2-3; a weak D match, TRBD2 (6 bases). Trimming removed 0 bases at V and 2 bases at J, with 10 bases between. There are 15 residues in the CDR3. CDR1 SGDLS and CDR2 YYNGEE come from the germline V gene. CDR3 residues: CASSVVAGLTDTQYF. The CDR3 bases are TGTGCCAGCAGCGTAGTTGCGGGGCTCACAGATACGCAGTATTTT.

This rearrangement joins TRBV7-8 to TRBJ2-1, with TRBD1 matching 7 bases. With 5 bases clipped from V and 4 bases from J, the junction kept 5 bases outside the gene matches. Germline values: CDR1 SGHVS, CDR2 FQNEAQ. The CDR3 sequence is 14 residues long. The DNA of the CDR3 is TGTGCCAGCAGCCAGGGACAGTCATACAATGAGCAGTTCTTC. It yields the protein CASSQGQSYNEQFF.

The chain employs TRBV9 and TRBJ2-2; 8 positions match TRBD1. V lost 3 bases, J lost 3 bases, and 4 bases stayed unmatched. The germline gives CDR1 SGDLS, CDR2 YYNGEE. CDR3 length: 15 amino acids. The CDR3 loop reads CASSGYRGDTGELFF. In DNA, the CDR3 is TGTGCCAGCAGCGGCTACAGGGGGGACACCGGGGAGCTGTTTTTT.

The genes are TRBV11-2 and TRBJ1-2; no reliable D call. CDR1 and CDR2 (germline): SGHAT, FQNNGV. Trimming shortened V by 3 bases and J by 7 bases, and 12 bases separated the two germline ends. CDR3 length: 13 residues. The CDR3 spells CASSLKGFTGYTF. CDR3 coding DNA: TGTGCCAGCAGCTTGAAGGGATTTACTGGCTACACCTTC.

The chain recombines TRBV2 with TRBJ1-2; 7 positions match TRBD1. The CDR3 sequence is 15 residues long. The V gene's germline CDR1 is SNHLY and CDR2 FYNNEI. The trim removed 7 bases at V and 2 bases at J, leaving 10 bases unmatched. CDR3 loop: CASMRVTGSNYGYTF. CDR3 DNA sequence: TGTGCCAGCATGAGGGTGACAGGGAGCAACTATGGCTACACCTTC.

The chain uses TRBV7-8 and TRBJ2-7; 8 nucleotides align to TRBD1. V was clipped by 5 bases and J by 1 base; unmatched bases: 4. Germline CDR1 is SGHVS and CDR2 is FQNEAQ. This CDR3 spans 14 amino acids. CDR3 amino acids: CASSPRTGSYEQYF. In nucleotides, the CDR3 is TGTGCCAGCAGCCCCCGGACAGGGTCCTACGAGCAGTACTTC.

J is TRBJ1-5 and V is TRBV28, with 9 bases aligning to TRBD1. J lost 6 bases, V lost 6 bases, and 3 bases had no gene match. Germline-derived CDR1 and CDR2 are MDHEN and SYDVKM. This CDR3 is 13 amino acids long. The CDR3 coding sequence is TGTGCCAGCAGGGGGACAGGGATTCAGCCCCAGCATTTT. It yields the protein CASRGTGIQPQHF.

The gene calls are TRBV2 and TRBJ2-2; a possible D gene is TRBD1 (6 bases). The germline gives CDR1 SNHLY, CDR2 FYNNEI. CDR3 length: 18 residues. The germline V and J ends were trimmed by 6 bases and 2 bases, with 22 bases remaining between them. The CDR3 loop is CASSPDSRLILNTGELFF. The DNA for the CDR3 is TGTGCCAGCAGCCCGGACAGTCGACTAATATTAAACACCGGGGAGCTGTTTTTT.

This clone was counted a single time. The chain uses TRBV18 and TRBJ2-5, with 11 bases aligning to TRBD2. With 4 bases clipped from V and 0 bases from J, the junction kept 13 bases outside the gene matches. CDR1 KGHSH and CDR2 LQKENI come from the germline V gene. This CDR3 contains 19 residues. DNA of the CDR3: TGTGCCAGCTCACGGCTTGGGGGGACTAGCGGAAAGTACCAAGAGACCCAGTACTTC. Translation: CASSRLGGTSGKYQETQYF.